Listed here are 22 T cell receptor beta chains from one sample, sequenced in a study of T cell responses to AZD1222 COVID-19 vaccine. Assay used: immunoSEQ multiplex PCR; TCRdb lists only in-frame clones, some missing. The sample lists 95,000 to 110,000 clones; 70% to 90% were seen once. The specimen comprised peripheral blood, sampled on day 0 of AZD1222 vaccination. These receptors were collected from an adult in good health.

The rearrangement uses TRBV19 and TRBJ2-7; D may be TRBD1 (6 bases). CDR1 and CDR2 from the germline V gene are LNHDA and SQIVND (reference sequence). This CDR3 has 16 residues. V lost 4 bases and J lost 3, with 19 bases in between. The CDR3 nucleotides are TGTGCCAGTAGTAAATACAGGGTCGTTGGTCTCTACGAGCAGTACTTC. Its translation is CASSKYRVVGLYEQYF. The complete variable domain, with remaining parts taken from reference TRBV19 and TRBJ2-7, reads DGGITQSPKYLFRKEGQNVTLSCEQNLNHDAMYWYRQDPGQGLRLIYYSQIVNDFQKGDIAEGYSVSREKKESFPLTVTSAQKNPTAFYLCASSKYRVVGLYEQYFGPGTRLTVT.

The chain couples TRBV19 to TRBJ1-5; TRBD1 might be the D (6 bases). This CDR3 is built from 17 residues. The germline V gene has CDR1 LNHDA and CDR2 SQIVND (reference sequence). V lost 7 bases and J 5 bases, leaving 24 bases between the germline ends. As DNA, the CDR3 is TGTGCCAGTAAACCCACTTGGACAGCCCTTGGGGATCAGCCCCAGCATTTT. It encodes CASKPTWTALGDQPQHF.

This clone was counted once. Here the CDR3 DNA reads TGCGCCAGCAGCCAAGAGACCCATAGCGGGGGGTCCAACAATGAGCAGTTCTTC. Translation: CASSQETHSGGSNNEQFF. This chain joins TRBV4-1 and TRBJ2-1, with 10 bases matching TRBD2. This CDR3 is built from 18 residues. Germline lookup yields CDR1 MGHRA and CDR2 YSYEKL. The J segment lost 5 bases and the V segment lost 0 bases, leaving 10 bases of the junction unmatched.

The chain combines TRBV19 with TRBJ2-3; D assignment may be TRBD1 or TRBD2 (6 bases each). V dropped 0 bases and J dropped 4 bases, with 17 bases sitting between them. The length of the CDR3 is 17 residues. The germline V gene has CDR1 LNHDA and CDR2 SQIVND (reference sequence). The CDR3 sequence: CASSIDQGTLFSDTQYF. In nucleotides, the CDR3 is TGTGCCAGTAGTATAGATCAGGGGACTTTATTTTCAGATACGCAGTATTTT.

This clone is classed as medium-sized. The chain combines TRBV7-9 with TRBJ1-1; the D is unclear. In germline, CDR1 is SEHNR, CDR2 FQNEAQ (reference sequence). The CDR3 runs 14 residues. V was pared by 0 bases and J by 3 bases, with 8 bases between. This CDR3 is CASSLAFVDTEAFF. The CDR3 nucleotides read TGTGCCAGCAGCTTAGCTTTTGTTGACACTGAAGCTTTCTTT.

The chain combines TRBV5-1 with TRBJ1-2, with 7 bases that match TRBD1. V shed 4 bases, J shed 0 bases, and the junction held 6 bases outside the gene matches. The germline V gene encodes CDR1 SGHRS and CDR2 YFSETQ. The CDR3 is made up of 15 amino acids. CDR3 nucleotide sequence: TGCGCCAGCAGCGGAGGGACAGCAACTAACTATGGCTACACCTTC. Translating it yields CASSGGTATNYGYTF.

This clone appeared a single time. J is TRBJ2-5 and V is TRBV13, with D perhaps matching TRBD2 (7 bases). V was pared by 4 bases and J by 2 bases, with 20 bases between. Germline lookup yields CDR1 PRHDT and CDR2 FYEKMQ (reference sequence). This CDR3 has 17 residues. CDR3 DNA: TGTGCCAGCAGCTCCGGGAGGAGGGGGGGGCCTCAAGAGACCCAGTACTTC. It translates to CASSSGRRGGPQETQYF.

The rearrangement uses TRBV13 and TRBJ1-3; perhaps TRBD1 as D (5 bases). Germline CDR1 PRHDT, CDR2 FYEKMQ (reference sequence). Trimming removed 4 bases at V and 0 bases at J, with 10 bases between. CDR3 size: 15 residues. The CDR3 coding sequence is TGTGCCAGCAGCTGGTCAGACAGCTCTGGAAACACCATATATTTT. Its protein product is CASSWSDSSGNTIYF.

The J gene is TRBJ2-1, the V gene TRBV20-1; 7 bases map to TRBD2. V gave up 3 bases and J gave up 4 bases; unmatched junction bases: 6. The V gene's germline CDR1 is DFQATT and CDR2 SNEGSKA (reference sequence). CDR3 length equals 14 residues. CDR3 bases: TGCAGTGCTAGTGGGGGGGATATATACAATGAGCAGTTCTTC. Protein product: CSASGGDIYNEQFF.

The J gene is TRBJ1-3, the V gene TRBV9; maybe TRBD1 (5 bases). V was clipped by 4 bases and J by 4 bases, with 9 bases between them. CDR1 is SGDLS, CDR2 YYNGEE, per germline. CDR3 length: 13 residues. CDR3 sequence: CASSKDMGNTIYF. CDR3 coding DNA: TGTGCCAGCAGCAAGGACATGGGAAACACCATATATTTT.

The chain joins TRBV4-1 to TRBJ2-1, with D possibly being TRBD1 (5 bases). V was shortened by 7 bases and J by 5 bases, with 15 bases between the two germline ends. In germline, CDR1 is MGHRA, CDR2 YSYEKL. This CDR3 is built from 14 residues. CDR3 loop: CASTDIGAHNEQFF. The CDR3 DNA sequence: TGCGCCAGCACCGATATAGGGGCTCACAATGAGCAGTTCTTC.

V is TRBV7-8 and J is TRBJ2-1; D might be TRBD1 (5 bases). With 0 bases removed from V and 6 bases from J, the gap between germline ends came to 18 bases. The germline CDR1 and CDR2 sequences are SGHVS and FQNEAQ. The CDR3 loop spans 17 amino acids. CDR3 DNA sequence: TGTGCCAGCAGCTTAGCTACCCTCCAGGGCGTAGGCAATGAGCAGTTCTTC. Amino acid sequence: CASSLATLQGVGNEQFF. The variable domain in full, with the rest retrieved from reference TRBV7-8 and TRBJ2-1, is GAGVSQSPRYKVAKRGQDVALRCDPISGHVSLFWYQQALGQGPEFLTYFQNEAQLDKSGLPSDRFFAERPEGSVSTLKIQRTQQEDSAVYLCASSLATLQGVGNEQFFGPGTRLTVL.

The rearrangement links TRBV21-1 to TRBJ2-2; the tabulated D call, TRBD1, remains unverified against the DNA. TRBV21-1 is flagged as a pseudogene. The CDR3 extends over 16 amino acids. CDR3 in amino acids: CASNISTGRYPGELFF. CDR3 nucleotides: TGTGCCAGCAACATATCGACAGGGAGGTATCCCGGGGAGCTGTTTTTT.

The chain links TRBV10-1 to TRBJ2-1; 12 bases map to TRBD2. The CDR3 runs 15 residues. The junction had 5 bases not matched to a gene; V was cut back by 6 bases and J by 5 bases. CDR1 is WNHNN, CDR2 SYGVQD, per germline (reference sequence). CDR3 DNA sequence: TGCGCCAGCAGCCCGGGACTAGCGGGCCACAATGAGCAGTTCTTC. It codes for CASSPGLAGHNEQFF.

This chain uses TRBV6-5 with TRBJ1-5, with a tentative D call TRBD1 (6 bases). The CDR3 is made up of 15 amino acids. V was cut by 8 bases and J by 3 bases, with 17 bases left in between. Germline V gene lookup returns CDR1 MNHEY and CDR2 SVGAGI. Here the CDR3 DNA reads TGTGCCAGCGGGGGCGTAAGGGTGGCCAATCAGCCCCAGCATTTT. As protein: CASGGVRVANQPQHF.

The chain joins TRBV6-1 to TRBJ1-5, with a possible D match to TRBD1 (6 bases). The CDR3 sequence is 15 residues long. Trimming took 1 base from V and 2 from J, leaving 9 bases between them. Germline V gene sequence: CDR1 MNHNS, CDR2 SASEGT. CDR3 bases: TGTGCCAGCAGTGAAGGGACAGTACGCAATCAGCCCCAGCATTTT. This gives the protein CASSEGTVRNQPQHF.

The chain employs TRBV5-4 and TRBJ2-4; no clear D. V was pared by 1 base and J by 3 bases, with 11 bases between. The CDR3 consists of 15 residues. CDR1 and CDR2 from the germline V gene are SGHNT and YYREEE (reference sequence). For the CDR3, the DNA is TGTGCCAGCAGCTTGCGAAGATCTCTCAAAAACATTCAGTACTTC. This sequence encodes CASSLRRSLKNIQYF.

Points on this clone: At the DNA level, this CDR3 is encoded by other sequences in the same sample as well. This sequence joins TRBV11-2 and TRBJ2-1; D remains unclear. V lost 4 bases, J lost 7 bases, and 8 bases lay in between. Germline V gene data show CDR1 as SGHAT and CDR2 as FQNNGV. The CDR3 sequence is 12 residues long. CDR3 DNA sequence: TGTGCCAGCAGCTCGCCGAGGAATGAGCAGTTCTTC. Translated, it gives CASSSPRNEQFF.

This rearrangement joins TRBV5-1 to TRBJ2-7; the match to TRBD1 covers 9 bases. This CDR3 has 16 residues. Looked up from germline, CDR1 is SGHRS and CDR2 is YFSETQ. J lost 1 base, V lost 4 bases, and 9 bases had no gene match. Here the CDR3 DNA reads TGCGCCAGCAGCGTACGTATCGGGACAGGGTCCTACGAGCAGTACTTC. Its translation: CASSVRIGTGSYEQYF.

The J gene is TRBJ1-2, the V gene TRBV19; D gene unclear. V lost 3 bases, J lost 4 bases, and 9 bases lay in between. CDR3 length equals 13 residues. Germline CDR1 reads LNHDA; CDR2 reads SQIVND (reference sequence). The CDR3 coding sequence is TGTGCCAGTAGTATGAGCTTGACCTATGGCTACACCTTC. It encodes CASSMSLTYGYTF.

To note about this clone: The conserved closing phenylalanine or tryptophan is absent in this CDR3, likely reflecting a read error. The chain combines TRBV11-1 with TRBJ1-6; 8 nucleotides line up with TRBD1. The trim removed 1 base at V and 8 bases at J, leaving 7 bases unmatched. The CDR3 consists of 16 residues. Germline V lookup: CDR1 SGHAT, CDR2 FQDESV (reference sequence). CDR3 coding DNA: TGTGCCAGCAGCTTAGGTACAGGGGGGCGAGATTCACCCCTCCACCTT. Amino acids: CASSLGTGGRDSPLHL.

The rearrangement joins TRBV21-1 to TRBJ1-1; the table names TRBD1, a call not compared with the DNA. TRBV21-1 is recorded as a pseudogene. The CDR3 covers 15 residues. CDR3 sequence reads: CASSSRTGENTEAFF. CDR3 nucleotide sequence: TGTGCCAGCAGCAGTCGGACAGGAGAGAACACTGAAGCTTTCTTT.